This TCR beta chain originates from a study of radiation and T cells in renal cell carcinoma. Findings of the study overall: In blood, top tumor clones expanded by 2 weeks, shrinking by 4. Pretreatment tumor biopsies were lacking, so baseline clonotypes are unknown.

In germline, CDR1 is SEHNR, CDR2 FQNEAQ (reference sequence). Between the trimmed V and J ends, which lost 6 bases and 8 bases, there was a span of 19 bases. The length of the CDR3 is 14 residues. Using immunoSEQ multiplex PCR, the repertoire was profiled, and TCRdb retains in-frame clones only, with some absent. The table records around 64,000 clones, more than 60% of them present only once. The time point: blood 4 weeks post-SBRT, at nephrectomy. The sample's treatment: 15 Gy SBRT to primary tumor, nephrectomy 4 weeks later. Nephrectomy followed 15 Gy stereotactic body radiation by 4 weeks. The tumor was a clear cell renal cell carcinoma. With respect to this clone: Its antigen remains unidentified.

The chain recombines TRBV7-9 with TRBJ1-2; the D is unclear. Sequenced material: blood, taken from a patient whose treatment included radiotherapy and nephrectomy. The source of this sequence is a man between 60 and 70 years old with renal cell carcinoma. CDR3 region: CASSQKDGARGYTF. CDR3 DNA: TGTGCCAGCAGTCAAAAAGACGGCGCCCGGGGCTACACCTTC.